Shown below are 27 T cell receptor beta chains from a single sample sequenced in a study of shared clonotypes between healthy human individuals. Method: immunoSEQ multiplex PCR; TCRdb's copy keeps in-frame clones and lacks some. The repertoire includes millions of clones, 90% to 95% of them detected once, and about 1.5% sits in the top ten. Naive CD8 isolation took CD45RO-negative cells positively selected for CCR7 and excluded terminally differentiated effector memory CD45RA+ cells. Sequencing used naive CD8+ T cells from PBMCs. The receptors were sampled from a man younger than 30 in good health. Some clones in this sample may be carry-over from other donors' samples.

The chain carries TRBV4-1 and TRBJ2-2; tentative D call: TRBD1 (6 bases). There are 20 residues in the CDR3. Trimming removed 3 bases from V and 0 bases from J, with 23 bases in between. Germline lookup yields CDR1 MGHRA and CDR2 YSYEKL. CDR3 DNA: TGCGCCAGCAGCCACCCGAAGAATACTGGACAGTCCGCGAACACCGGGGAGCTGTTTTTT. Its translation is CASSHPKNTGQSANTGELFF.

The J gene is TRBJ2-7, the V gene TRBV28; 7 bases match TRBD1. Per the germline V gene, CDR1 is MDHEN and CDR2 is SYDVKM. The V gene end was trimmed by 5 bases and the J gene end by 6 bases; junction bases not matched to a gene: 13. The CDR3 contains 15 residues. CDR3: CASSQTGQSIREQYF. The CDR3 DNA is TGTGCCAGCAGTCAAACGGGACAGAGCATCCGCGAGCAGTACTTC.

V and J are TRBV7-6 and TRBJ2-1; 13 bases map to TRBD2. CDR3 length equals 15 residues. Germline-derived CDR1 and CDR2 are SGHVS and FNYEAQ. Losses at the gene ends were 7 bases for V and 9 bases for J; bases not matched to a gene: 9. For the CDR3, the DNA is TGTGCCAGCACCAAACTAGCGGGAGGGTTTGGTGAGCAGTTCTTC. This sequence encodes CASTKLAGGFGEQFF.

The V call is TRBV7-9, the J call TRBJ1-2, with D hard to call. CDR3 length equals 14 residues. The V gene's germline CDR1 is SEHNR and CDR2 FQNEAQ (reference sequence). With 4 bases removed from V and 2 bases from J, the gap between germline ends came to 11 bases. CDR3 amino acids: CASSSRAENYGYTF. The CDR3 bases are TGTGCCAGCAGCTCCCGAGCAGAAAACTATGGCTACACCTTC.

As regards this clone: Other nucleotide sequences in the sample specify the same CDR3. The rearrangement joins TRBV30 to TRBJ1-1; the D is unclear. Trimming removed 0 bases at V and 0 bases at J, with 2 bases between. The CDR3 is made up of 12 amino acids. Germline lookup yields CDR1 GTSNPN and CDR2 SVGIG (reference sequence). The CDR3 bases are TGTGCCTGGAGTGTCATGAACACTGAAGCTTTCTTT. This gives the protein CAWSVMNTEAFF. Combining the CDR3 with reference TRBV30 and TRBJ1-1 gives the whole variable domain SQTIHQWPATLVQPVGSPLSLECTVEGTSNPNLYWYRQAAGRGLQLLFYSVGIGQISSEVPQNLSASRPQDRQFILSSKKLLLSDSGFYLCAWSVMNTEAFFGQGTRLTVV.

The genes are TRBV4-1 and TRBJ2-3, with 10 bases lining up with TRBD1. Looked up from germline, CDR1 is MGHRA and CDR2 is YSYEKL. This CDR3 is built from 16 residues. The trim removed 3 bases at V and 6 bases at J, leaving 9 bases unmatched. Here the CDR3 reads CASSHRDRGSGDTQYF. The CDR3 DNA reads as TGCGCCAGCAGCCACCGGGACAGGGGATCCGGGGATACGCAGTATTTT.

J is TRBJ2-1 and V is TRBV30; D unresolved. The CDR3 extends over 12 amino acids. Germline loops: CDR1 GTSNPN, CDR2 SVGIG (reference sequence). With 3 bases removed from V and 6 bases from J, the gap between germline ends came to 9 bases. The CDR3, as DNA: TGTGCCTGGAGAGGTCAGATCAATGAGCAGTTCTTC. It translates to CAWRGQINEQFF.

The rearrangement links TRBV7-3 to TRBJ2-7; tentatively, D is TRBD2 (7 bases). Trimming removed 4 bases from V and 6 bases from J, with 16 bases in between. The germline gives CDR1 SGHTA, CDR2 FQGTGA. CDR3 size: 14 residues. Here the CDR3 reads CASSSPLGGGEQYF. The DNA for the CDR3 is TGTGCCAGCAGCTCTCCCCTGGGAGGGGGCGAGCAGTACTTC.

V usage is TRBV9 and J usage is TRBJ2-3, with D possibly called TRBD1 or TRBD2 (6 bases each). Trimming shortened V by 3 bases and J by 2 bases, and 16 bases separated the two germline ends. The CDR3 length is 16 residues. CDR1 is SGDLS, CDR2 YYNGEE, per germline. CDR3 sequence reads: CASSENPGAPTDTQYF. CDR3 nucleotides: TGTGCCAGCAGCGAGAATCCGGGGGCCCCCACAGATACGCAGTATTTT.

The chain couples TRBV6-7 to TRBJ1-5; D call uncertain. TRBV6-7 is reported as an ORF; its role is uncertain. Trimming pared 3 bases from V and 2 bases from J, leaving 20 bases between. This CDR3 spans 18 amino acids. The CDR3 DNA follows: TGTGCCAGCAGTTATACACTTGGGAGGGATATCGGCAATCAGCCCCAGCATTTT. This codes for CASSYTLGRDIGNQPQHF.

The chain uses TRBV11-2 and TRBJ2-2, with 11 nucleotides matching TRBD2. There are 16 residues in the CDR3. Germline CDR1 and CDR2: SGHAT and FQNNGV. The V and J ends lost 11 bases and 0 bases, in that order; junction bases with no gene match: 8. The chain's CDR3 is CAVSGRAVTNTGELFF. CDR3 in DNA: TGTGCCGTTAGCGGGAGGGCCGTAACGAACACCGGGGAGCTGTTTTTT.

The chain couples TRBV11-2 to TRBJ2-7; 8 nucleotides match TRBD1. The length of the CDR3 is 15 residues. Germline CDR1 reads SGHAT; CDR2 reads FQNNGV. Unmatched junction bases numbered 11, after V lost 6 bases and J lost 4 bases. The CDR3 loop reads CASSKPGQVIYEQYF. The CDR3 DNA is TGTGCCAGCAGTAAACCGGGACAGGTAATTTACGAGCAGTACTTC.

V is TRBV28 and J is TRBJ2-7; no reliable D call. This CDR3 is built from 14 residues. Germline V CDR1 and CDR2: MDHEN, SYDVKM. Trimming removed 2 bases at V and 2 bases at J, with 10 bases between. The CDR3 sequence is CASSLVRSPYEQYF. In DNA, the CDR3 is TGTGCCAGCAGTTTAGTGAGGAGCCCCTACGAGCAGTACTTC.

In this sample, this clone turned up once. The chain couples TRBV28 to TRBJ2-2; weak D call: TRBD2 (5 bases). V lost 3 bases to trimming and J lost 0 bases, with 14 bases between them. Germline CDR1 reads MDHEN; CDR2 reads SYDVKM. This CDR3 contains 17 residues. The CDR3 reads CASSFLALYANTGELFF. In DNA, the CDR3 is TGTGCCAGCAGTTTCTTAGCGTTGTACGCGAACACCGGGGAGCTGTTTTTT.

Here the CDR3 DNA reads TGTGCCAGCAGCTTGGGGCCAAGGGGTGAAGCTTTCTTT. This codes for CASSLGPRGEAFF. The chain is built from TRBV11-3 and TRBJ1-1; D may be TRBD1 (5 bases). CDR3 size: 13 residues. V was pared by 3 bases and J by 7 bases, with 12 bases between. The germline V gene encodes CDR1 SGHNT and CDR2 YENEEA.

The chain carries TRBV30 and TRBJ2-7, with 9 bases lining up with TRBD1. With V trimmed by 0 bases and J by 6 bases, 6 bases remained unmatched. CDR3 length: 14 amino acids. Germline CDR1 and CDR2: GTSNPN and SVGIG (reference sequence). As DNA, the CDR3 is TGTGCCTGGAGTGTGACAGGGGGGTGGGCCGAGCAGTACTTC. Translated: CAWSVTGGWAEQYF.

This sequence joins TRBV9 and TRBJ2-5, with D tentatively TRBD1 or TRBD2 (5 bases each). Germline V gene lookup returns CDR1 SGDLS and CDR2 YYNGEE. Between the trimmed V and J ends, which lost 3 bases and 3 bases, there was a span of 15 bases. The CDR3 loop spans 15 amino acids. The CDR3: CASSGEGTLKETQYF. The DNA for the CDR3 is TGTGCCAGCAGCGGAGAAGGGACGTTAAAAGAGACCCAGTACTTC.

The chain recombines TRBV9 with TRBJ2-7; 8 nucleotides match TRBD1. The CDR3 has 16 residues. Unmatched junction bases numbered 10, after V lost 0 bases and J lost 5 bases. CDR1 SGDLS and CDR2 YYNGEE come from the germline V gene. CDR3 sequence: CASSVEVRTGPHEQYF. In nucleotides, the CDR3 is TGTGCCAGCAGCGTAGAAGTCCGGACAGGGCCCCACGAGCAGTACTTC. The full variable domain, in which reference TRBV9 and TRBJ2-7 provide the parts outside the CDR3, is DSGVTQTPKHLITATGQRVTLRCSPRSGDLSVYWYQQSLDQGLQFLIQYYNGEERAKGNILERFSAQQFPDLHSELNLSSLELGDSALYFCASSVEVRTGPHEQYFGPGTRLTVT.

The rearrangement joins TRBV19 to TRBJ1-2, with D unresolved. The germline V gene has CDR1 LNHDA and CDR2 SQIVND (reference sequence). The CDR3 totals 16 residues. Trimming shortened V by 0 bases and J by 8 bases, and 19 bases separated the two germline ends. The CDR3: CASSIDRFGQPLGYTF. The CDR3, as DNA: TGTGCCAGTAGTATAGATCGATTCGGGCAGCCCCTAGGCTACACCTTC.

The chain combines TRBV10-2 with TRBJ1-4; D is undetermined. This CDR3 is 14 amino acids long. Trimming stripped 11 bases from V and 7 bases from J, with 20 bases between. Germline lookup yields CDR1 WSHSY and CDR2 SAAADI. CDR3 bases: TGCGCCGCCCGGGCGATGGCAGATCCTGAAAAACTGTTTTTT. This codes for CAARAMADPEKLFF.

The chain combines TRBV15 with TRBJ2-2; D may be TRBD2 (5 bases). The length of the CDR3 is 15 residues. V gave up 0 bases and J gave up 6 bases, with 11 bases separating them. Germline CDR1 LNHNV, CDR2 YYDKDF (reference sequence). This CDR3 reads CATSRDRRLSGELFF. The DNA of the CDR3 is TGTGCCACCAGCAGAGATCGGAGGCTCTCCGGGGAGCTGTTTTTT.

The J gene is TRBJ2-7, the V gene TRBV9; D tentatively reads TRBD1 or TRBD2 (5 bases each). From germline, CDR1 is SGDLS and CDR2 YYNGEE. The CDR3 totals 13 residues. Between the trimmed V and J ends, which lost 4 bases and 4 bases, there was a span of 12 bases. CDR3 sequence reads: CASSTGTEYEQYF. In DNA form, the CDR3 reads TGTGCCAGCAGCACTGGGACGGAGTACGAGCAGTACTTC.

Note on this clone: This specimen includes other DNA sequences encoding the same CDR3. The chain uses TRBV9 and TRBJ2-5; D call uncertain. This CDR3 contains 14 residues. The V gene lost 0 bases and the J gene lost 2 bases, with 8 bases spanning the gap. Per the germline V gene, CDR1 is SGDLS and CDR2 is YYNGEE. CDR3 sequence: CASSVGGRQETQYF. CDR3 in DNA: TGTGCCAGCAGCGTAGGTGGACGGCAAGAGACCCAGTACTTC.

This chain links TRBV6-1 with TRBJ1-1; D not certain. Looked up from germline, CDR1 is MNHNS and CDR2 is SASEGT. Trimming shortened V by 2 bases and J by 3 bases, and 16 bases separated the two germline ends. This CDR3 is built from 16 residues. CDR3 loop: CASSESAGVWDTEAFF. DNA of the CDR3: TGTGCCAGCAGTGAATCTGCTGGGGTATGGGACACTGAAGCTTTCTTT.

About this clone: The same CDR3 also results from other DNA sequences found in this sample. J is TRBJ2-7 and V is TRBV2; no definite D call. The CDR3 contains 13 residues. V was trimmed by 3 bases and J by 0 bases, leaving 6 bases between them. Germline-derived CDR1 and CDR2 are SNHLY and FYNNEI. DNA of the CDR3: TGTGCCAGCAGTGAGTCGAGCTCCTACGAGCAGTACTTC. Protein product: CASSESSSYEQYF.

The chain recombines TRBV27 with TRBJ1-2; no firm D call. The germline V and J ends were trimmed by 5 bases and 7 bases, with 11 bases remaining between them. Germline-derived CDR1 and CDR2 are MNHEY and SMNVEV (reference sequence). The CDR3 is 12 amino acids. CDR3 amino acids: CASSGQWGGYTF. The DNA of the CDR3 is TGTGCCAGCAGTGGCCAGTGGGGTGGCTACACCTTC.

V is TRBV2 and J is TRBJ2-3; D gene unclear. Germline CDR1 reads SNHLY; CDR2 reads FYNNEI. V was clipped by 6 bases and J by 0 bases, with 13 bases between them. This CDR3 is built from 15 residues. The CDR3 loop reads CASSESYRSTDTQYF. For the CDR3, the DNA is TGTGCCAGCAGCGAAAGTTACCGTAGCACAGATACGCAGTATTTT.